This TCR beta chain is drawn from a study of shared clonotypes between healthy human individuals. The wider study: Each donor had three CD4 naive, three CD4 memory, two CD8 naive and one CD8 memory plate.

This clone was counted once. Its cognate antigen is unknown. Assay runs were performed at deep level. Measured with immunoSEQ multiplex PCR; TCRdb has only the in-frame clones, and not every one. The sample lists around 2,000,000 clones; about 92% were seen once. General study results and limits: Estimated richness was generally greater in naive than memory subsets. A handful of donors held around 5% of naive CD4 clonotypes in common.

As defined, naive CD8 cells were CD45RO-negative and positively selected for CCR7, with terminally differentiated effector memory CD45RA+ cells excluded. The CDR3 covers 15 residues. The germline V gene has CDR1 MGHRA and CDR2 YSYEKL. V lost 1 base and J lost 2, with 11 bases in between. The source of this sequence is a man in his late teens or twenties in good health. Some clones in this sample may be carry-over from other donors' samples. The sequencing sample was made of naive CD8+ T cells from PBMCs. This chain links TRBV4-1 with TRBJ2-5; a possible D gene is TRBD2 (5 bases). The CDR3 DNA reads as TGCGCCAGCAGCCAAGTCTCTAGCCCACAAGAGACCCAGTACTTC. Translation gives CASSQVSSPQETQYF.